This T cell receptor beta chain was sequenced in a study of CD8+ T cells in alopecia areata. Study in general: Scalp area affected, as a percentage, set the severity score of treated patients.

V was cut by 2 bases and J by 2 bases, with 3 bases left in between. This CDR3 has 12 residues. Germline lookup yields CDR1 SGHRS and CDR2 YFSETQ. Described treatment: oral pan-JAK inhibitor, 5-10 mg twice daily. On this clone: Other DNA sequences of this sample code for an identical CDR3.

The authors extracted RNA and reverse transcribed it into cDNA as the sequencing template. Generated by immunoSEQ multiplex PCR, the TCRdb table keeps only in-frame clones and is missing some. The data show 150,000 to 250,000 clones, with 58% seen just once and roughly 5% held by the top ten. The sequence was collected from a human donor with alopecia areata. This sequence joins TRBV5-1 and TRBJ2-3; unclear D gene. The specimen comprised CD4+ T cells sorted from blood, sampled at week 24, from a patient treated with tofacitinib. The CDR3: CASSFLTDTQYF. The CDR3 nucleotides read TGCGCCAGCAGCTTTCTCACAGATACGCAGTATTTT.